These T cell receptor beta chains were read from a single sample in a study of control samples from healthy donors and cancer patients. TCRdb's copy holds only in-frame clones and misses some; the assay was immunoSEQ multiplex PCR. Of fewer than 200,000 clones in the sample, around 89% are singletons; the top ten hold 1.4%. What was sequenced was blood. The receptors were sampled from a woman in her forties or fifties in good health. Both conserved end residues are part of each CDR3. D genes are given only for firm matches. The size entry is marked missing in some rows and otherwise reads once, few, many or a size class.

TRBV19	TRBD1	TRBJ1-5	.	CASSTGQGLGIDQPQHF	TGTGCCAGTAGTACAGGACAGGGGCTCGGAATTGATCAGCCCCAGCATTTT
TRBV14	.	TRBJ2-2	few	CASSPLGPPTGELFF	TGTGCCAGCAGCCCCCTTGGGCCTCCAACCGGGGAGCTGTTTTTT
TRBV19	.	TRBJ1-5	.	CASSTRGGQINFSNQPQHF	TGTGCCAGTAGTACCAGGGGAGGGCAGATCAATTTTAGCAATCAGCCCCAGCATTTT
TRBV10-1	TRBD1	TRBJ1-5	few	CASSRQGCTDQPQHF	TGCGCCAGCAGTCGACAGGGGTGCACAGATCAGCCCCAGCATTTT
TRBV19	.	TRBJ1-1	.	CASSPQRGVSTEAFF	TGTGCCAGTAGTCCCCAGCGGGGCGTCAGCACTGAAGCTTTCTTT
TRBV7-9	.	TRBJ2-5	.	CASSIWLFGQETQYF	TGTGCCAGCAGCATTTGGTTATTCGGCCAAGAGACCCAGTACTTC
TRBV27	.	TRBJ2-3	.	CASSPLGQSTGDTQYF	TGTGCCAGCAGTCCCCTTGGACAGTCCACGGGAGATACGCAGTATTTT
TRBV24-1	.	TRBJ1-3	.	CATSAGISGNTIYF	TGTGCCACCAGTGCCGGAATCTCTGGAAACACCATATATTTT
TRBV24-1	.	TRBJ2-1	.	CATSDPPLDRKQFF	TGTGCCACCAGTGATCCTCCCCTAGACAGGAAGCAGTTCTTC
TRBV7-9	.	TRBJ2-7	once	CASSLIYEQYF	TGTGCCAGCAGCTTAATCTACGAGCAGTACTTC
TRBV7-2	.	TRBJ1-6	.	CASSLRQRLNSPLHF	TGTGCCAGCAGCTTAAGGCAGCGTCTTAATTCACCCCTCCACTTT
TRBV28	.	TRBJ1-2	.	CASNRGDYGYTF	TGTGCCAGCAATCGGGGGGACTATGGCTACACCTTC
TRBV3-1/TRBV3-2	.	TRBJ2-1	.	CASRTRGGAEDAEQFF	TGTGCCAGCAGAACCAGGGGGGGGGCCGAGGACGCTGAGCAGTTCTTC
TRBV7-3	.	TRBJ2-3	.	CASSSSSEDTQYF	TGTGCCAGCAGCTCGAGTTCCGAGGATACGCAGTATTTT
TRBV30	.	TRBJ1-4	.	CAWSQGSLATNEKLFF	TGTGCCTGGAGTCAGGGAAGCCTTGCAACTAATGAAAAACTGTTTTTT
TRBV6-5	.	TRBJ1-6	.	CAGNRAEASPLHF	TGTGCCGGCAATCGGGCAGAGGCTTCACCCCTCCACTTT
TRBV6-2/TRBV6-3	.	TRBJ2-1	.	CASSYSRDQNEQFF	TGTGCCAGCAGTTACTCGAGGGACCAAAATGAGCAGTTCTTC
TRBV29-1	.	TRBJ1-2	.	CSVGSDNYGYTF	TGCAGCGTTGGATCAGATAACTATGGCTACACCTTC
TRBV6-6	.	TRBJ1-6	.	CASSYFRLNSPLHF	TGTGCCAGCAGTTACTTTCGGTTGAATTCACCCCTCCACTTT
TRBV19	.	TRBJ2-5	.	CASSTPGGEETQYF	TGTGCCAGTAGTACCCCTGGGGGAGAAGAGACCCAGTACTTC
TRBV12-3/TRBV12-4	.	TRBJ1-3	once	CASRGNTIYF	TGTGCCAGCAGGGGAAACACCATATATTTT
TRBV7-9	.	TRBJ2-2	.	CASSPDGTGELFF	TGTGCCAGCAGCCCTGACGGTACCGGGGAGCTGTTTTTT
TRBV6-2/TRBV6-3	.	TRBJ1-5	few	CASSLLGGDQPQHF	TGTGCCAGCAGTCTATTGGGGGGCGATCAGCCCCAGCATTTT
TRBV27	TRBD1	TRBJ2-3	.	CASNIPGQGSNTQYF	TGTGCCAGCAATATTCCGGGACAGGGGTCAAATACGCAGTATTTT
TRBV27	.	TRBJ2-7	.	CASSPGNEQYF	TGTGCCAGCAGTCCCGGGAACGAGCAGTACTTC
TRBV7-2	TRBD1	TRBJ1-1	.	CASSQDRGREAFF	TGTGCCAGCAGCCAGGACAGGGGACGTGAAGCTTTCTTT
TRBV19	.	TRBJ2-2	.	CASSIVRRNTGELFF	TGTGCCAGTAGTATCGTCAGGCGGAACACCGGGGAGCTGTTTTTT
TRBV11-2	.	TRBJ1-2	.	CASSQIEGDLGYTF	TGTGCCAGCAGCCAAATAGAGGGGGACCTTGGCTACACCTTC
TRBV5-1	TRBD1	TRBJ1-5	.	CASSQTGTGGQPQHF	TGCGCCAGCAGCCAAACCGGGACAGGGGGACAGCCCCAGCATTTT
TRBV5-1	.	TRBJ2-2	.	CASSPQANTGELFF	TGCGCCAGCAGCCCACAGGCTAACACCGGGGAGCTGTTTTTT
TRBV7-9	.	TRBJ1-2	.	CASSLPNKQGLYGYTF	TGTGCCAGCAGCTTACCCAACAAACAGGGCCTCTATGGCTACACCTTC
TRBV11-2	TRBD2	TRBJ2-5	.	CASSPAGGGGETQYF	TGTGCCAGCAGCCCCGCCGGGGGGGGCGGAGAGACCCAGTACTTC
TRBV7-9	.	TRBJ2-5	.	CASSLVAGRETQYF	TGTGCCAGCAGCTTAGTCGCAGGGAGAGAGACCCAGTACTTC
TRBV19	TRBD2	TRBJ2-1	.	CASSRLAGGSNEQFF	TGTGCCAGTAGTAGGCTAGCGGGAGGAAGCAATGAGCAGTTCTTC
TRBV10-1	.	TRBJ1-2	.	CASKSLYGYTF	TGCGCCAGCAAATCCCTCTATGGCTACACCTTC
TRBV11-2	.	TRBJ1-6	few	CASSLGGGGSPLHF	TGTGCCAGCAGCTTGGGGGGCGGAGGTTCACCCCTCCACTTT
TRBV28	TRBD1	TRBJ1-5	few	CASSFGDRGNQPQHF	TGTGCCAGCAGTTTCGGGGACAGGGGCAATCAGCCCCAGCATTTT
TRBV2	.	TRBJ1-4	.	CASSEAGLEGDINEKLFF	TGTGCCAGCAGTGAAGCGGGTTTGGAGGGAGACATAAATGAAAAACTGTTTTTT
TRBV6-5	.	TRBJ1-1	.	CASSYQAAMNTEAFF	TGTGCCAGCAGTTACCAGGCAGCGATGAACACTGAAGCTTTCTTT
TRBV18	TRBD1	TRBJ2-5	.	CASSLGQGRQETQYF	TGTGCCAGCTCACTAGGACAGGGGAGACAAGAGACCCAGTACTTC
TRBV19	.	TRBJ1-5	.	CASSIGGAQPQHF	TGTGCCAGTAGTATTGGGGGGGCTCAGCCCCAGCATTTT
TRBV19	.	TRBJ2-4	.	CASKSGTKNIQYF	TGTGCCAGTAAGTCCGGGACCAAAAACATTCAGTACTTC
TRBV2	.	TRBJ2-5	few	CASSEAFGQGGRETQYF	TGTGCCAGCAGTGAAGCCTTTGGTCAGGGGGGCCGAGAGACCCAGTACTTC
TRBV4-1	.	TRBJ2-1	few	CASSRWHPSNNEQFF	TGCGCCAGCAGCCGATGGCATCCCTCAAACAATGAGCAGTTCTTC
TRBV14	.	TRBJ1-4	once	CASSPYGGRTNEKLFF	TGTGCCAGCAGTCCTTACGGGGGGCGAACTAATGAAAAACTGTTTTTT
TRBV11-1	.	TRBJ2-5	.	CASSLAPPETQYF	TGTGCCAGCAGCTTAGCCCCCCCCGAGACCCAGTACTTC